This TCR beta chain was sequenced for a study of identical twins. This CDR3 is 13 amino acids long. Germline assignment: CDR1 MDHEN and CDR2 SYDVKM. V was pared by 2 bases and J by 5 bases, with 9 bases between. On this clonotype: What it binds is unknown.

Template switching (which added a universal primer site) was used, and cDNA carried unique molecular identifiers. MiXCR was run by TCRdb on the 5' RACE reads, yielding one entry per CDR3 protein. The table records roughly 230,000 distinct CDR3 sequences, about 9% of them present only once. Study observations and caveats: Out-of-frame beta sequences exhibited a weaker degree of excess twin sharing.

These data were also reused for a study on yellow fever vaccine responses in identical twins.

The material sequenced was CD8+ T cells sorted from blood. The sequence was obtained from a woman aged 18 to 35 in good health. The V and J genes are TRBV28 and TRBJ2-5; D gene ambiguous. CDR3: CASSLKGRETQYF. CDR3 nucleotide sequence: TGTGCCAGCAGTTTAAAGGGCAGGGAGACCCAGTACTTC.